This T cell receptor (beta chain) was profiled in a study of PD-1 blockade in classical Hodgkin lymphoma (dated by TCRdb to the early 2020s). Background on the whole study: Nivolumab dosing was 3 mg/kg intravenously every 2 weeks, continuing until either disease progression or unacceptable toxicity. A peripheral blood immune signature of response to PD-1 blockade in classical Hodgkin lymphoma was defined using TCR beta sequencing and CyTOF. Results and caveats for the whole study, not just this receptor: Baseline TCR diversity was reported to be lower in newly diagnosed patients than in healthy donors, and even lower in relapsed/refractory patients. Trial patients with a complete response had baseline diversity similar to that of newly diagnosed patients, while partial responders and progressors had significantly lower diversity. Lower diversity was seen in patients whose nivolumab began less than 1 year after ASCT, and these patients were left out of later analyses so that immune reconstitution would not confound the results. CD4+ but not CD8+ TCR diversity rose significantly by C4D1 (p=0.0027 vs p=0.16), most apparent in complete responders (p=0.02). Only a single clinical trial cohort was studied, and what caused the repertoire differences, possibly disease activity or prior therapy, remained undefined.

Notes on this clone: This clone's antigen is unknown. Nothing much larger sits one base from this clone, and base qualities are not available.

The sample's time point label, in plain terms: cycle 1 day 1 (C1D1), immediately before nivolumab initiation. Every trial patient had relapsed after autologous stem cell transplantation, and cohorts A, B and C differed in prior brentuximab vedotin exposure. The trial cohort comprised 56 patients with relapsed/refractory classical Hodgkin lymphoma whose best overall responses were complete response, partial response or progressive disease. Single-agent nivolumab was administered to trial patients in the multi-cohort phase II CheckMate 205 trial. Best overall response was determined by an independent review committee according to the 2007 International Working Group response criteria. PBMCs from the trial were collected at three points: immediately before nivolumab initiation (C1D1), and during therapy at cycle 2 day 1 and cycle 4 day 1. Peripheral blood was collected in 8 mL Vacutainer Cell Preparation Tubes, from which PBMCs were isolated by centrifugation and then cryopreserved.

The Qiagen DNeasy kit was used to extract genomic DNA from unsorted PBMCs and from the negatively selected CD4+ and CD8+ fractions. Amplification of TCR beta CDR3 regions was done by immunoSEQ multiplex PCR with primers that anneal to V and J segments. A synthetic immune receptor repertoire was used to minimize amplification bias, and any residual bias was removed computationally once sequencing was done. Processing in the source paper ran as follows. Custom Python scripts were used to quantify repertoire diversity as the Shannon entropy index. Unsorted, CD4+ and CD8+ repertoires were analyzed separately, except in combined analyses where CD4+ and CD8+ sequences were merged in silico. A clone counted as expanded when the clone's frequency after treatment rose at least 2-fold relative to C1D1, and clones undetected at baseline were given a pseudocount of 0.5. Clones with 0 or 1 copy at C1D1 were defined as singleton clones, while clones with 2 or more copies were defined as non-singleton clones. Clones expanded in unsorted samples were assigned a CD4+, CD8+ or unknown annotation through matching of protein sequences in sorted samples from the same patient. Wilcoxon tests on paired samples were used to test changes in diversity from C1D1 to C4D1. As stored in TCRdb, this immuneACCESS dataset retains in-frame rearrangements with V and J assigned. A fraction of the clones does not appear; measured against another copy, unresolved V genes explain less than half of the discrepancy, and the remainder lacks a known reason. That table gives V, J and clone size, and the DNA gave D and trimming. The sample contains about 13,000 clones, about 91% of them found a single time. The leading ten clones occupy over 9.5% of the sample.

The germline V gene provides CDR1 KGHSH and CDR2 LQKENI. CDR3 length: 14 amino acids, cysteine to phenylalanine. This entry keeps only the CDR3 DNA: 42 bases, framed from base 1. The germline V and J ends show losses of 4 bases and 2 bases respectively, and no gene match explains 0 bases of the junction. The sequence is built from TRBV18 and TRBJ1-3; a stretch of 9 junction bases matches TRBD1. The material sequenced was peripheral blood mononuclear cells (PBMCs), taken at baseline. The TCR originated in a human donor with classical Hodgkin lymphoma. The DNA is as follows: TGTGCCAGCTCACGGACAGGGGCTGGAAACACCATATATTTT. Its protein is CASSRTGAGNTIYF.